A selection of T cell receptor beta chains follows, all from one sample in a study of spatial heterogeneity in lung cancer. TCRdb redid the calling of the 5' RACE reads with MiXCR, one entry per CDR3 protein. The table shows about 48,000 distinct CDR3 sequences, with over 4.5% occurring only once. Sequencing was performed on PBMCs, taken at surgery. These receptors were taken from a male donor with early-stage non-small cell lung cancer. CDR3s include the opening cysteine and the closing phenylalanine or tryptophan. The D gene is left open where the match is weak. Some rows have no size entry. The others give once, few or many, or a class for an expanded clone.

many	TRBV28	-	TRBJ1-1	CASSLRVGVTTEAFF	TGTGCCAGCAGTTTAAGGGTAGGGGTGACCACTGAAGCTTTCTTT
-	TRBV20-1	TRBD2	TRBJ2-1	CSARDLVAGVRNEQFF	TGCAGTGCTAGAGATTTGGTAGCGGGAGTGCGGAATGAGCAGTTCTTC
many	TRBV11-2	-	TRBJ2-7	CASSLGSLTGPHEQYF	TGTGCCAGCAGCTTAGGGAGTTTGACAGGCCCCCACGAGCAGTACTTC
few	TRBV4-1	TRBD2	TRBJ2-3	CASSLEASGSDTQYF	TGCGCCAGCAGTCTAGAGGCTAGCGGGTCAGATACGCAGTATTTT
many	TRBV11-2	TRBD2	TRBJ2-7	CASMLAGVVREQYF	TGTGCCAGCATGCTAGCGGGAGTAGTCCGCGAGCAGTACTTC
many	TRBV6-5	-	TRBJ1-6	CASSGTWDSPLHF	TGTGCCAGCTCCGGGACCTGGGATTCACCCCTCCACTTT
-	TRBV1	-	TRBJ2-7	CTSSRNRGVAGACEQYF	TGCACCAGCAGCCGCAATAGGGGGGTAGCGGGAGCATGCGAGCAGTACTTC
many	TRBV2	-	TRBJ2-7	CASSEQGSRYEQYF	TGTGCCAGCAGTGAACAGGGTTCTCGCTACGAGCAGTACTTC
many	TRBV7-9	-	TRBJ2-7	CASSLAFASSQYF	TGTGCCAGCAGCTTAGCGTTCGCTAGCTCACAGTACTTC
many	TRBV10-1	TRBD2	TRBJ2-3	CASSESPAGAGADTQYF	TGCGCCAGCAGTGAGTCTCCGGCGGGAGCAGGAGCAGATACGCAGTATTTT
many	TRBV5-1	TRBD2	TRBJ2-1	CASSPGLEVRNEQFF	TGCGCCAGCAGCCCGGGACTAGAAGTAAGAAATGAGCAGTTCTTC
many	TRBV19	-	TRBJ2-6	CASSTRQAGANVLTF	TGTGCCAGTAGTACCCGACAGGCTGGGGCCAACGTCCTGACTTTC
many	TRBV7-2	TRBD2	TRBJ2-1	CASSPGLAGTEQFF	TGTGCCAGCAGCCCCGGACTAGCGGGAACTGAGCAGTTCTTC
many	TRBV10-3	TRBD2	TRBJ2-5	CATSPAGGQETQYF	TGTGCCACCTCCCCAGCGGGAGGCCAAGAGACCCAGTACTTC
many	TRBV24-1	-	TRBJ2-1	CATSDTGAYNEQFF	TGTGCCACCAGTGATACGGGAGCGTACAATGAGCAGTTCTTC
many	TRBV6-2/TRBV6-3	-	TRBJ2-6	CASSGWYSGANVLTF	TGTGCCAGCAGTGGTTGGTACTCTGGGGCCAACGTCCTGACTTTC
many	TRBV20-1	TRBD2	TRBJ2-3	CSARTSGSTDTQYF	TGCAGTGCTAGGACTAGCGGGAGCACAGATACGCAGTATTTT
many	TRBV7-9	-	TRBJ2-4	CASSPEGGRTKNIQYF	TGTGCCAGCAGCCCCGAGGGGGGAAGGACCAAAAACATTCAGTACTTC
many	TRBV2	-	TRBJ1-1	CASSSGAAEAFF	TGTGCCAGCAGCTCAGGGGCCGCTGAAGCTTTCTTT
many	TRBV12-3/TRBV12-4	TRBD2	TRBJ2-7	CASALAGGDEQYF	TGTGCCAGCGCACTAGCGGGAGGGGACGAGCAGTACTTC
many	TRBV21-1	-	TRBJ2-7	CASSTHRDLTTSSYEQYF	TGTGCCAGCAGCACCCATCGGGACCTCACTACAAGCTCCTACGAGCAGTACTTC
many	TRBV20-1	TRBD1	TRBJ1-5	CSALQGAFNQPQHF	TGCAGTGCTTTACAGGGGGCCTTCAATCAGCCCCAGCATTTT
-	TRBV12-3/TRBV12-4	TRBD2	TRBJ2-1	CASSFGTSGIYNEQFF	TGTGCCAGCAGTTTTGGGACTAGCGGAATTTACAATGAGCAGTTCTTC
many	TRBV21-1	-	TRBJ1-1	CASSGGQGDTEAFF	TGTGCCAGCAGCGGGGGACAGGGTGACACTGAAGCTTTCTTT
many	TRBV20-1	-	TRBJ2-1	CSVEGRIKLYSYNEQFF	TGCAGTGTTGAGGGCAGGATCAAACTTTATTCCTACAATGAGCAGTTCTTC
many	TRBV5-1	TRBD1	TRBJ1-1	CASSSGQGGTEAFF	TGCGCCAGCAGCTCGGGACAGGGGGGAACTGAAGCTTTCTTT
-	TRBV7-6	-	TRBJ2-1	CASSFPGRGINEQFF	TGTGCCAGCAGCTTTCCTGGAAGGGGGATAAATGAGCAGTTCTTC
many	TRBV28	-	TRBJ2-4	CASSPPGEINIQYF	TGTGCCAGCAGTCCACCCGGGGAAATAAACATTCAGTACTTC
many	TRBV12-3/TRBV12-4	-	TRBJ2-3	CASSFSTDTQYF	TGTGCCAGCAGTTTCAGCACAGATACGCAGTATTTT
-	TRBV6-2/TRBV6-3	-	TRBJ1-2	CASSYGNGFYGYTF	TGTGCCAGCAGTTACGGGAACGGATTCTATGGCTACACCTTC
many	TRBV19	TRBD1	TRBJ2-5	CASSPRDRKETQYF	TGTGCCAGTAGTCCTAGGGACAGGAAAGAGACCCAGTACTTC
many	TRBV18	TRBD2	TRBJ2-7	CASSLGSGYEQYF	TGTGCCAGCTCACTGGGTAGCGGGTACGAGCAGTACTTC
few	TRBV7-6	-	TRBJ2-1	CASSLGATLINNEQFF	TGTGCCAGCAGCTTAGGTGCGACCCTGATAAACAATGAGCAGTTCTTC
few	TRBV12-3/TRBV12-4	TRBD2	TRBJ2-7	CASSLNGLAGIYF	TGTGCCAGCAGTTTAAACGGACTAGCGGGAATATACTTC
-	TRBV7-6	-	TRBJ1-3	CASSLEGMAGNTIYF	TGTGCCAGCAGCTTAGAGGGCATGGCTGGAAACACCATATATTTT
many	TRBV4-1	TRBD2	TRBJ2-7	CASSQLAGGNYEQYF	TGCGCCAGCAGCCAGCTAGCGGGAGGGAACTACGAGCAGTACTTC
many	TRBV9	-	TRBJ2-1	CASSVDGAAIYNEQFF	TGTGCCAGCAGCGTAGATGGAGCGGCGATATACAATGAGCAGTTCTTC
many	TRBV2	TRBD2	TRBJ2-5	CASSRVAGGVETQYF	TGTGCCAGCAGTAGAGTCGCGGGAGGAGTAGAGACCCAGTACTTC
-	TRBV12-3/TRBV12-4	TRBD1	TRBJ1-2	CASRATGGVDNYGYTF	TGTGCCAGCAGGGCGACAGGGGGCGTGGATAACTATGGCTACACCTTC
many	TRBV4-1	TRBD1	TRBJ1-2	CASSGTALNYGYTF	TGCGCCAGCTCCGGGACAGCCCTTAACTATGGCTACACCTTC
many	TRBV20-1	-	TRBJ2-7	CSARESGDREQYF	TGCAGTGCTAGAGAATCCGGCGATCGGGAGCAGTACTTC
many	TRBV20-1	-	TRBJ2-2	CSARVPITGELFF	TGCAGTGCTAGAGTGCCTATCACCGGGGAGCTGTTTTTT
-	TRBV29-1	-	TRBJ1-2	CSVASAQVAGYTF	TGCAGCGTTGCGTCGGCCCAGGTGGCCGGCTACACCTTC
-	TRBV13	-	TRBJ1-4	CASSLRGINEKLFF	TGTGCCAGCAGCTTGAGGGGAATTAATGAAAAACTGTTTTTT
many	TRBV5-1	-	TRBJ2-1	CASSGDLEDEQFF	TGCGCCAGCAGCGGGGACCTCGAGGATGAGCAGTTCTTC
-	TRBV7-9	-	TRBJ1-1	CASRPLVVRVGRTEAFF	TGTGCCAGCAGGCCCTTGGTCGTCAGGGTTGGTCGAACTGAAGCTTTCTTT
many	TRBV29-1	-	TRBJ1-5	CSVALDLPNQPQHF	TGCAGCGTTGCCCTAGACTTACCCAATCAGCCCCAGCATTTT
few	TRBV7-8	TRBD2	TRBJ2-1	CASSLNPGLAGSNEQFF	TGTGCCAGCAGCCTGAACCCGGGACTAGCGGGAAGCAATGAGCAGTTCTTC
-	TRBV7-8	-	TRBJ1-5	CASSSSLGQPQHF	TGTGCCAGCAGCTCCTCACTCGGTCAGCCCCAGCATTTT
many	TRBV5-1	-	TRBJ2-7	CASSATETYEQYF	TGCGCCAGCAGCGCCACTGAGACCTACGAGCAGTACTTC
-	TRBV9	TRBD2	TRBJ2-1	CASSPTGTSGRFEQFF	TGTGCCAGCAGCCCGACCGGGACTAGCGGGAGGTTTGAGCAGTTCTTC
many	TRBV24-1	-	TRBJ2-3	CATSPNRQPDTQYF	TGTGCCACCAGTCCCAACCGACAGCCAGATACGCAGTATTTT
many	TRBV7-2	TRBD1	TRBJ1-5	CASSSMGQGNQPQHF	TGTGCCAGCAGCTCGATGGGACAGGGCAATCAGCCCCAGCATTTT
many	TRBV20-1	-	TRBJ1-2	CSARGFDLTSNYGYTF	TGCAGTGCTAGGGGCTTTGATCTTACTTCCAACTATGGCTACACCTTC
many	TRBV4-1	-	TRBJ2-7	CASSHTDDSYEQYF	TGCGCCAGCAGTCATACCGACGACAGTTACGAGCAGTACTTC
many	TRBV5-4	TRBD2	TRBJ2-3	CASSLVLAGGPTDTQYF	TGTGCCAGCAGCTTGGTACTAGCGGGAGGGCCAACTGATACGCAGTATTTT
few	TRBV7-3	-	TRBJ2-2	CASSPRLADTGELFF	TGTGCCAGCAGCCCCCGGCTAGCCGACACCGGGGAGCTGTTTTTT
many	TRBV9	TRBD2	TRBJ2-1	CASSTTSGRYNEQFF	TGTGCCAGCAGCACGACTAGCGGGAGGTACAATGAGCAGTTCTTC